This TCR beta chain was identified in a study of blood T cell repertoires in COVID-19. Study information: Both acute and convalescent COVID-19 samples were obtained from the United States, Italy and Spain. PBMCs, B-cell-depleted T cells, or T cells were the source of the cDNA or gDNA that made up the material.

Methods used by the authors: Reference gene primer amplification gave estimated nucleated cell counts. The table came from immunoSEQ multiplex PCR; TCRdb's copy has only in-frame clones and leaves some out. V, J and clone size were drawn from that table, and D and trimming were deduced from the DNA. This sample has about 70,000 clones, with approximately 80% found just once. This CDR3 has 13 residues. CDR1 and CDR2 (germline): SGHAT, FQNNGV. The ends were cut back, 2 bases at V and 4 bases at J, with 7 bases in the middle. This TCR came from a human donor in a cohort sampled during active COVID-19. The V gene is TRBV11-2, the J gene TRBJ2-3; D is undetermined. The sequencing input was peripheral blood. CDR3 sequence (DNA): TGTGCCAGCAGCTTACCGAGTTCAGATACGCAGTATTTT. Its protein product is CASSLPSSDTQYF.